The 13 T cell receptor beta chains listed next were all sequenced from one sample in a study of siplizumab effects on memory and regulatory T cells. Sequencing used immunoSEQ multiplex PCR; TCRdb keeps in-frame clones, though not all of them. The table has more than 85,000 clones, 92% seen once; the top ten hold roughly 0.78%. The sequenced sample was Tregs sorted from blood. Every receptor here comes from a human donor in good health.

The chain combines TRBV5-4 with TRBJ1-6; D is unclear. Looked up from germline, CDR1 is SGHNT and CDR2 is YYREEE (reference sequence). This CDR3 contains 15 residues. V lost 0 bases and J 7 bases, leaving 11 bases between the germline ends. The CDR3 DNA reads TGTGCCAGCAGCTTGGACGTGCGGGTCAATTCACCCCTCCACTTT. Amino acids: CASSLDVRVNSPLHF.

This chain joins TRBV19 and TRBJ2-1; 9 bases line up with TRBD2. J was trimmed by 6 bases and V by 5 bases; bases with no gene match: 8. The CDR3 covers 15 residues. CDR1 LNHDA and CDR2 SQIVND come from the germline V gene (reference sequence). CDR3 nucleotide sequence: TGTGCCAGTAGTTTAGCGGGAGTCTTAGGCAATGAGCAGTTCTTC. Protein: CASSLAGVLGNEQFF.

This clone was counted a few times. CDR3 in amino acids: CASSLTDRAFYGYTF. The CDR3 bases are TGTGCCAGCAGCTTGACTGACAGGGCCTTCTATGGCTACACCTTC. This sequence joins TRBV5-6 and TRBJ1-2; the match to TRBD1 covers 7 bases. This CDR3 is 15 amino acids long. The V segment lost 1 base and the J segment 4 bases; nucleotides outside the gene matches: 7. Germline CDR1 is SGHDT and CDR2 is YYEEEE.

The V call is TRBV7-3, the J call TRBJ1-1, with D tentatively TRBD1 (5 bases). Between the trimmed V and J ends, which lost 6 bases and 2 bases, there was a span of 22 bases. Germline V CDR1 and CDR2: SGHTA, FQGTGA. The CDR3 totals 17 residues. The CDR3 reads CASSYRGSQDKNTEAFF. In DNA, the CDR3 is TGTGCCAGCAGTTACCGAGGAAGTCAGGACAAAAACACTGAAGCTTTCTTT.

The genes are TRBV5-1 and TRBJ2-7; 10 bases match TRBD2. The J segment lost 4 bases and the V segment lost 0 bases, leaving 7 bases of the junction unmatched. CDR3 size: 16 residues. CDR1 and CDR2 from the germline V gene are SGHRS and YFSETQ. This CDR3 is CASSLAVSGRRYEQYF. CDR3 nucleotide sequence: TGCGCCAGCAGCTTGGCAGTTAGCGGGAGGAGGTACGAGCAGTACTTC.

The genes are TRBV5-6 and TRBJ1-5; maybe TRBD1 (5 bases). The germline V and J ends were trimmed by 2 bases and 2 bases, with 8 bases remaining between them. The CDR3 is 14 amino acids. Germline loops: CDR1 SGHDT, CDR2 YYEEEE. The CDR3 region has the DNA TGTGCCAGCAGCTTTGGCAGGGGCAATCAGCCCCAGCATTTT. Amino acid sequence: CASSFGRGNQPQHF. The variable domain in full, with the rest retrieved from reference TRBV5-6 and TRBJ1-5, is DAGVTQSPTHLIKTRGQQVTLRCSPKSGHDTVSWYQQALGQGPQFIFQYYEEEERQRGNFPDRFSGHQFPNYSSELNVNALLLGDSALYLCASSFGRGNQPQHFGDGTRLSIL.

The CDR3 DNA reads TGTGCCAGCAGCGTACTTCCTACGGCGCGGAACACCGGGGAGCTGTTTTTT. It yields the protein CASSVLPTARNTGELFF. The chain employs TRBV9 and TRBJ2-2; D gene ambiguous. The CDR3 spans 17 residues. The V gene's germline CDR1 is SGDLS and CDR2 YYNGEE. V dropped 1 base and J dropped 1 base, with 14 bases sitting between them.

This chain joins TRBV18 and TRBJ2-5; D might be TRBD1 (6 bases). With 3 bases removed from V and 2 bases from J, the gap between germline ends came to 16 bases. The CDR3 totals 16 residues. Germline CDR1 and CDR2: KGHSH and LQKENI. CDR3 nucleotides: TGTGCCAGCTCACCGTTCAACCGGGACATACAAGAGACCCAGTACTTC. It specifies CASSPFNRDIQETQYF.

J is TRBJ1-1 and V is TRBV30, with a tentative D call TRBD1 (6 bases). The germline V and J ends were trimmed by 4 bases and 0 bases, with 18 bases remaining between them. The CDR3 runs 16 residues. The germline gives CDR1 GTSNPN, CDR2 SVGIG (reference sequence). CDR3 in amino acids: CAWTHTTGRMNTEAFF. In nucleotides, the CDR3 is TGTGCCTGGACCCACACCACAGGGAGAATGAACACTGAAGCTTTCTTT.

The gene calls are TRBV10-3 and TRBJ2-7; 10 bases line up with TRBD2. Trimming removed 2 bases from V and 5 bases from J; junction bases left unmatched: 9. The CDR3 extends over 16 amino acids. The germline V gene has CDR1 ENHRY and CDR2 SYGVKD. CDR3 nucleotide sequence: TGTGCCATCAGTGAGCCGGTGGCTAGCGGGAGCCACGAGCAGTACTTC. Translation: CAISEPVASGSHEQYF.

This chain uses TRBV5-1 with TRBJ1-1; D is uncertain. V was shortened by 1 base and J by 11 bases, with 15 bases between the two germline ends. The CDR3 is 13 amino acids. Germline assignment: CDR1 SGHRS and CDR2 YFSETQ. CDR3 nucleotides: TGCGCCAGCAGCTTGTGGGGATCCGAAGTGGCTTTCTTT. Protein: CASSLWGSEVAFF.

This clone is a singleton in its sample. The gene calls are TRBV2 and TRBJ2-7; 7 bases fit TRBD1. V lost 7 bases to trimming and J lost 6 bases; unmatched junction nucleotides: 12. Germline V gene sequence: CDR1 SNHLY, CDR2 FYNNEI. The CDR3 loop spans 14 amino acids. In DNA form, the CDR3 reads TGTGCCAGCACCCGCAGACAGGGACCCTCCGAGCAGTACTTC. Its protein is CASTRRQGPSEQYF.

The CDR3, as DNA: TGTGCCAGTAGTATGCGGGGTAATCAGCCCCAGCATTTT. Translating it yields CASSMRGNQPQHF. The chain combines TRBV19 with TRBJ1-5; D unresolved. V shed 3 bases and J shed 4 bases, with 7 bases lying between them. The CDR3 sequence is 13 residues long. The germline V gene encodes CDR1 LNHDA and CDR2 SQIVND (reference sequence).